Listed here are 30 T cell receptor beta chains from one sample, sequenced in a study of T cell changes during pregnancy in multiple sclerosis. This table comes from immunoSEQ multiplex PCR, and its TCRdb copy is limited to in-frame clones, with some not included. The table has about 50,000 clones, approximately 92% seen once; the top ten hold roughly 0.81%. This material consisted of CD4+ T cells from peripheral blood mononuclear cells, taken in the third trimester of pregnancy. The receptors originated from a female donor with multiple sclerosis, enrolled in a pregnancy study.

This chain joins TRBV29-1 and TRBJ1-2; no reliable D call. Germline lookup yields CDR1 SQVTM and CDR2 ANQGSEA. Trimming shortened V by 3 bases and J by 8 bases, and 10 bases separated the two germline ends. The CDR3 has 11 residues. This chain's CDR3 is CSVEFTSGYTF. In nucleotides, the CDR3 is TGCAGCGTTGAGTTCACTTCGGGCTACACCTTC.

The chain employs TRBV27 and TRBJ2-6, with 7 bases matching TRBD2. Germline CDR1 is MNHEY and CDR2 is SMNVEV (reference sequence). J lost 2 bases, V lost 3 bases, and 7 bases had no gene match. The CDR3 is 17 amino acids. The CDR3 reads CASSFGRPGAGANVLTF. In DNA form, the CDR3 reads TGTGCCAGCAGTTTCGGGAGGCCGGGCGCTGGGGCCAACGTCCTGACTTTC. Combining the CDR3 with reference TRBV27 and TRBJ2-6 gives the whole variable domain EAQVTQNPRYLITVTGKKLTVTCSQNMNHEYMSWYRQDPGLGLRQIYYSMNVEVTDKGDVPEGYKVSRKEKRNFPLILESPSPNQTSLYFCASSFGRPGAGANVLTFGAGSRLTVL.

This chain connects TRBV11-1 to TRBJ2-1; no clear D. CDR3 length equals 16 residues. The ends were cut back, 2 bases at V and 0 bases at J, with 11 bases in the middle. Germline-derived CDR1 and CDR2 are SGHAT and FQDESV (reference sequence). The CDR3 nucleotides read TGTGCCAGCAGCTTAAGTTCTATTCCCTCCTACAATGAGCAGTTCTTC. Protein: CASSLSSIPSYNEQFF.

The sample holds a few counts of this clone. The chain combines TRBV6-6 with TRBJ2-1, with 7 bases that match TRBD2. V shed 4 bases, J shed 7 bases, and the junction held 10 bases outside the gene matches. The CDR3 covers 15 residues. Germline lookup yields CDR1 MNHNY and CDR2 SVGAGI (reference sequence). The CDR3 here is CASSSPGGKSNEQFF. The CDR3 region has the DNA TGTGCCAGCAGTTCCCCGGGGGGTAAATCAAATGAGCAGTTCTTC.

The chain links TRBV7-6 to TRBJ1-5; 12 positions agree with TRBD1. Trimming removed 0 bases from V and 3 bases from J; junction bases left unmatched: 12. The CDR3 extends over 20 amino acids. Germline V gene sequence: CDR1 SGHVS, CDR2 FNYEAQ. The CDR3 sequence: CASSLAQNPGTGGFNQPQHF. The CDR3 nucleotides read TGTGCCAGCAGCTTAGCGCAGAACCCCGGGACAGGGGGCTTCAATCAGCCCCAGCATTTT.

This chain joins TRBV10-3 and TRBJ1-1; unclear D gene. CDR1 and CDR2 (germline): ENHRY, SYGVKD. Trimming took off 6 bases at V and 0 bases at J, with 8 bases between the two ends. This CDR3 region has 13 residues. CDR3 loop: CAISTTVNTEAFF. The CDR3 nucleotides are TGTGCCATCAGCACAACAGTGAACACTGAAGCTTTCTTT.

CDR3 bases: TGCGCCAGCAGCCAATCTTCGGGACAGGGCACAGATACGCAGTATTTT. Amino acid sequence: CASSQSSGQGTDTQYF. The V call is TRBV4-1, the J call TRBJ2-3; TRBD1 aligns across 8 bases. Germline V gene sequence: CDR1 MGHRA, CDR2 YSYEKL. The J segment lost 1 base and the V segment lost 2 bases, leaving 5 bases of the junction unmatched. This CDR3 spans 16 amino acids.

V and J are TRBV28 and TRBJ2-7, with 9 bases aligning to TRBD2. The CDR3 is 14 residues long. The trim removed 3 bases at V and 2 bases at J, leaving 2 bases unmatched. CDR1 and CDR2 from the germline V gene are MDHEN and SYDVKM. The CDR3 protein is CASSFSGGTYEQYF. Here the CDR3 DNA reads TGTGCCAGCAGTTTTAGCGGGGGAACCTACGAGCAGTACTTC.

The CDR3 reads CASSYGGTVYGYTF. As DNA, the CDR3 is TGTGCCAGCAGTTACGGGGGGACGGTTTATGGCTACACCTTC. The chain recombines TRBV6-6 with TRBJ1-2, with D perhaps TRBD1 (5 bases). Trimming took 2 bases from V and 5 from J, leaving 12 bases between them. Germline CDR1 reads MNHNY; CDR2 reads SVGAGI (reference sequence). The CDR3 is made up of 14 amino acids.

This chain uses TRBV7-3 with TRBJ2-3, with D possibly matching TRBD1 (6 bases). V dropped 3 bases and J dropped 1 base, with 8 bases sitting between them. The V gene's germline CDR1 is SGHTA and CDR2 FQGTGA. This CDR3 comprises 14 residues. The CDR3 spells CASSLAGGTDTQYF. The CDR3 DNA follows: TGTGCCAGCAGCTTGGCAGGGGGCACAGATACGCAGTATTTT.

The V and J genes are TRBV21-1 and TRBJ2-7; the D call of TRBD1 is as the table states it, not checked on the DNA. TRBV21-1 is recorded as a pseudogene. The CDR3 spans 14 residues. The chain's CDR3 is CASSARDSFIEQYF. Here the CDR3 DNA reads TGTGCCAGCAGCGCCCGGGACAGCTTCATCGAGCAGTACTTC.

The chain links TRBV5-7 to TRBJ2-5, with TRBD1 identical over 7 bases. TRBV5-7 is classed as an ORF, of uncertain function. This CDR3 contains 13 residues. The ends lost 2 bases at V and 2 bases at J; junction bases unmatched: 0. CDR3 DNA: TGTGCCAGCAGCTTCAGGGGGCAAGAGACCCAGTACTTC. The encoded protein is CASSFRGQETQYF.

The rearrangement joins TRBV11-2 to TRBJ1-2; D not certain. The CDR3 runs 14 residues. In germline, CDR1 is SGHAT, CDR2 FQNNGV. Trimming removed 5 bases at V and 5 bases at J, with 15 bases between. The CDR3 is CASSQGPGLYGYTF. The CDR3 coding sequence is TGTGCCAGCAGCCAAGGCCCGGGTCTATATGGCTACACCTTC.

The chain employs TRBV29-1 and TRBJ1-2; maybe TRBD1 (6 bases). V lost 7 bases and J lost 6, with 12 bases in between. CDR3 length: 11 amino acids. The germline CDR1 and CDR2 sequences are SQVTM and ANQGSEA. The CDR3 sequence: CSAEGVDGYTF. Written as DNA, the CDR3 is TGCAGCGCCGAGGGGGTGGATGGCTACACCTTC.

V gene TRBV5-6 combines with J gene TRBJ2-2, with D possibly TRBD2 on 5 matching bases. V lost 4 bases and J 3 bases, leaving 16 bases between the germline ends. Germline V gene lookup returns CDR1 SGHDT and CDR2 YYEEEE. CDR3 length: 16 amino acids. CDR3 nucleotides: TGTGCCAGCAGCGATCCCCTCGGGGTCTACACCGGGGAGCTGTTTTTT. It yields the protein CASSDPLGVYTGELFF.

The rearrangement uses TRBV7-3 and TRBJ2-7; TRBD2 matches at 11 bases. J was trimmed by 4 bases and V by 5 bases; bases with no gene match: 4. Germline V gives CDR1 SGHTA, CDR2 FQGTGA. CDR3 size: 14 residues. CDR3 protein: CASSLSGGDYEQYF. CDR3 nucleotide sequence: TGTGCCAGCAGCCTTAGCGGGGGGGATTACGAGCAGTACTTC.

V is TRBV5-1 and J is TRBJ1-2; D possibly corresponds to TRBD1 (5 bases). In germline, CDR1 is SGHRS, CDR2 YFSETQ. This CDR3 is 12 amino acids long. V lost 0 bases to trimming and J lost 9 bases, with 9 bases between them. The CDR3 nucleotides are TGCGCCAGCAGCTTGGTTCAGGACAGCTACACCTTC. This encodes CASSLVQDSYTF. The full variable domain, completed using reference TRBV5-1 and TRBJ1-2, is KAGVTQTPRYLIKTRGQQVTLSCSPISGHRSVSWYQQTPGQGLQFLFEYFSETQRNKGNFPGRFSGRQFSNSRSEMNVSTLELGDSALYLCASSLVQDSYTFGSGTRLTVV.

This chain connects TRBV9 to TRBJ1-2; no firm D call. CDR1 and CDR2 (germline): SGDLS, YYNGEE. This CDR3 has 13 residues. Trimming stripped 3 bases from V and 2 bases from J, with 8 bases between. The CDR3 loop reads CASSARGNYGYTF. The CDR3, as DNA: TGTGCCAGCAGCGCTCGAGGGAACTATGGCTACACCTTC. Filled out from reference TRBV9 and TRBJ1-2, the complete variable domain reads DSGVTQTPKHLITATGQRVTLRCSPRSGDLSVYWYQQSLDQGLQFLIQYYNGEERAKGNILERFSAQQFPDLHSELNLSSLELGDSALYFCASSARGNYGYTFGSGTRLTVV.

The genes are TRBV7-2 and TRBJ1-1; D is ambiguous. Germline V gene lookup returns CDR1 SGHTA and CDR2 FQGNSA. V was shortened by 3 bases and J by 8 bases, with 16 bases between the two germline ends. CDR3 length: 14 amino acids. The CDR3 loop reads CASSFQRETTEAFF. DNA of the CDR3: TGTGCCAGCAGCTTCCAAAGGGAGACGACAGAAGCTTTCTTT.

The chain carries TRBV9 and TRBJ1-3, with a weak D call TRBD1 (5 bases). The CDR3 contains 14 residues. V was trimmed by 0 bases and J by 3 bases, leaving 7 bases between them. Per the germline V gene, CDR1 is SGDLS and CDR2 is YYNGEE. CDR3 loop: CASSVEGIGNTIYF. CDR3 in DNA: TGTGCCAGCAGCGTAGAGGGGATTGGAAACACCATATATTTT.

CDR3 coding DNA: TGTGCCAGCAGTTCCGGGGATGGTTACACTGAAGCTTTCTTT. Protein: CASSSGDGYTEAFF. This chain joins TRBV6-6 and TRBJ1-1, with unresolved D. V lost 4 bases and J lost 3, with 12 bases in between. Per the germline V gene, CDR1 is MNHNY and CDR2 is SVGAGI (reference sequence). The CDR3 extends over 14 amino acids.

The V and J genes are TRBV27 and TRBJ2-7, with TRBD2 as a possible D gene (6 bases). Per the germline V gene, CDR1 is MNHEY and CDR2 is SMNVEV (reference sequence). The CDR3 is 15 residues long. V lost 1 base and J 3 bases, leaving 13 bases between the germline ends. The CDR3 DNA follows: TGTGCCAGCAGTTTATTAGGAGCGCGGGGCTACGAGCAGTACTTC. This codes for CASSLLGARGYEQYF.

The table lists this clone with a count of one. The V gene is TRBV5-1, the J gene TRBJ2-5; D may be TRBD2 (5 bases). Germline CDR1 SGHRS, CDR2 YFSETQ. V was pared by 4 bases and J by 5 bases, with 12 bases between. This CDR3 region has 13 residues. The CDR3 here is CASSPASGETQYF. DNA for the CDR3: TGCGCCAGCAGCCCCGCGTCGGGGGAGACCCAGTACTTC.

The gene calls are TRBV14 and TRBJ2-6; D unclear. Germline lookup yields CDR1 SGHDN and CDR2 FVKESK. This CDR3 has 14 residues. V gave up 1 base and J gave up 4 bases, with 5 bases separating them. In nucleotides, the CDR3 is TGTGCCAGCAGCCAAGCGAGAGGGGCCAACGTCCTGACTTTC. As protein: CASSQARGANVLTF.

This clone was recorded only once. The CDR3 sequence is CASSFYPGLAGNEQFF. CDR3 nucleotides: TGTGCCAGCAGCTTTTATCCGGGACTAGCGGGGAATGAGCAGTTCTTC. V and J are TRBV7-2 and TRBJ2-1; 13 bases match TRBD2. The CDR3 has 16 residues. The V gene end was trimmed by 3 bases and the J gene end by 7 bases; junction bases not matched to a gene: 6. Germline loops: CDR1 SGHTA, CDR2 FQGNSA.

The gene calls are TRBV5-1 and TRBJ2-3; D unresolved. Trimming took off 1 base at V and 4 bases at J, with 4 bases between the two ends. The CDR3 is made up of 12 amino acids. The germline gives CDR1 SGHRS, CDR2 YFSETQ. The CDR3 here is CASSLHSDTQYF. The CDR3 DNA reads as TGCGCCAGCAGCTTGCACTCAGATACGCAGTATTTT. Together with reference TRBV5-1 and TRBJ2-3, the CDR3 gives the full variable domain: KAGVTQTPRYLIKTRGQQVTLSCSPISGHRSVSWYQQTPGQGLQFLFEYFSETQRNKGNFPGRFSGRQFSNSRSEMNVSTLELGDSALYLCASSLHSDTQYFGPGTRLTVL.

This clone was found once. V gene TRBV29-1 combines with J gene TRBJ2-7; possible D gene TRBD2, 6 bases. The CDR3 spans 13 residues. Germline V gene data show CDR1 as SQVTM and CDR2 as ANQGSEA. The V and J ends lost 7 bases and 2 bases respectively, with 15 bases between them. As DNA, the CDR3 is TGCAGCGCCGAGGGTGGAGGGACCTACGAGCAGTACTTC. Encoded protein: CSAEGGGTYEQYF.

The chain links TRBV5-8 to TRBJ1-4, with D perhaps matching TRBD1 (6 bases). The CDR3 totals 15 residues. Germline values: CDR1 SGHTS, CDR2 YDEGEE. V lost 4 bases, J lost 4 bases, and 14 bases lay in between. In DNA, the CDR3 is TGTGCCAGCAGCCGGTCAGGGGCGGTTAATGAAAAACTGTTTTTT. This codes for CASSRSGAVNEKLFF.

The chain is built from TRBV27 and TRBJ2-5; TRBD2 might be the D (7 bases). The CDR3 length is 14 residues. Germline assignment: CDR1 MNHEY and CDR2 SMNVEV (reference sequence). Deletions cut 3 bases from V and 5 bases from J, with 13 bases between. The CDR3: CASSFRGGGETQYF. CDR3 sequence (DNA): TGTGCCAGCAGTTTTAGGGGGGGAGGGGAGACCCAGTACTTC.

The genes are TRBV18 and TRBJ1-1; 7 bases match TRBD1. J lost 4 bases, V lost 2 bases, and 7 bases had no gene match. CDR1 KGHSH and CDR2 LQKENI come from the germline V gene. The CDR3 length is 15 residues. The CDR3 protein is CASSPAKGAATEAFF. The CDR3 DNA is TGTGCCAGCTCACCAGCCAAGGGGGCGGCCACTGAAGCTTTCTTT.